The entry below gives a single TCR beta chain sequence along with its context. The data originate from a study of blood T cell repertoires in COVID-19. About the research overall: Spain, Italy and the United States supplied samples that represented acute and convalescent COVID-19. Sample material is recorded as cDNA or gDNA derived from T cells, B-cell-depleted T cells, or PBMCs.

As originally analysed: Nucleated cell counts were estimated from reference gene primer amplification. Profiling relied on immunoSEQ multiplex PCR, and the TCRdb table lists in-frame clones only, not all of them. V and J calls and clone size come straight from that table; D and trimming were deduced from the DNA. The table records roughly 350,000 clones, around 89% of them present only once. Sequencing input: peripheral blood. This TCR was sampled from a woman between 45 and 65 years old with active or convalescent COVID-19.

The CDR3 spells CASSLTGEAFF. The DNA of the CDR3 is TGTGCCAGCAGCCTGACAGGGGAAGCTTTCTTT. V is TRBV11-2 and J is TRBJ1-1, with TRBD1 matching over 7 bases. From germline, CDR1 is SGHAT and CDR2 FQNNGV. The CDR3 extends over 11 amino acids. J was trimmed by 8 bases and V by 5 bases; bases with no gene match: 2.